This T cell receptor beta chain was sequenced in a study of CD8+CD57+ T cells in acquired aplastic anemia (dated by TCRdb to the late 2010s). Describing the broader study: Extracted DNA from sorted CD4+ and CD8+ cells averaged around 2.9 ug, ranging from roughly 0.2 to 30 ug. CD8+CD57+ expansion was defined as frequency above the mean frequency observed in healthy subjects. Results the study describes overall, beyond this receptor: Patients and healthy controls showed no significant difference in CD8+ Simpson's diversity (P=0.060). Twenty-nine CD8+ CDR3 sequences were found in both patients and controls but appeared to be highly expressed in patients and within the immunodominant clones of the patients.

Note on this clonotype: The antigen it recognizes is unknown. The sample holds no much larger clone one base away, and base qualities are not on file.

Flow cytometry had shown CD8+CD57+ cell expansion in the patients selected for sequencing. Severe acquired aplastic anemia was diagnosed in all patients according to International Study of Aplastic Anemia and Agranulocytosis and Camitta criteria. Patients had received no therapy at the time of blood sampling. In this study, sorted CD4+ and CD8+ T cells from the blood of healthy subjects and of severe aplastic anemia patients had their TCR repertoires deep-sequenced. In the USA, patient enrollment took place under clinicaltrials.gov protocols 00001620, 01623167, 00001397, 00071045, 00081523 and 00961064. Ficoll-Paque density gradient centrifugation was used to isolate peripheral blood mononuclear cells. Before DNA was extracted, CD4+ and CD8+ T cells were sorted using either FACS or magnetic beads. CDR1 and CDR2 are read off the germline V gene as SGHAT and FQNNGV. V is clipped by 5 bases and J by 1 base, and the sequence between their germline boundaries is 19 bases long. Its CDR3 holds 17 amino acids, cysteine through phenylalanine. The read is trimmed to its CDR3 DNA, 51 bases read in frame from base 1.

TCR beta VDJ combination and CDR3 sequence profiling used genomic DNA as the template. An Illumina HiSeq 2000 was used for TCR repertoire sequencing. In the authors' own workflow: TRBV/TRBJ rearrangement plots, CDR3 size and DJ length profiles, and Simpson's diversity index were used to assess repertoires. The immunodominant clone was defined as the most abundant DNA sequence in deep sequencing data. CDR3 amino acid sequences were screened for sharing across subjects and compared with published repertoires and the VDJdb database. TCRdb's own reprocessing of the public reads used fastp at Q25 and MiXCR and kept productive beta chains. Rows with a matching CDR3 protein are joined into one entry that keeps the most common DNA and genes. The V and J calls and clone size come from TCRdb's table, not from the authors' own analysis. The sample data list about 290,000 distinct CDR3 sequences, and around three fifths of these were observed just once. The biggest ten clones account for under 1.5% of the sample.

The chain uses TRBV11-2 and TRBJ2-3; the best D guess is TRBD2, with 6 bases matching. The sequencing sample was made of sorted CD4+, CD8+, or CD8+CD57+ T cells (not recorded which) from PBMCs. This sequence originates from a human donor with aplastic anemia. The encoded CDR3 is CASSQRTIGEGTDTQYF. The bases are TGTGCCAGCAGCCAGAGGACTATCGGGGAGGGCACAGATACGCAGTATTTT.